This T cell receptor beta chain comes out of a study of blood T cells in healthy people across ages. General study findings and limits: Per million T cells, the diversity of TCR beta decreased roughly linearly as age advanced. Diversity was higher, and naive CD4+ cells more numerous, in long-lived donors than in aged donors.

Worth noting for this clonotype: Its antigen is currently unknown.

Primers used in a second PCR of roughly 6 to 11 cycles were a sample-barcoded 5' primer and a J-beta primer mix. Each sample provided no less than 3 million CDR3-containing paired-end reads. Each CDR3 protein is one row after TCRdb ran MiXCR on the 5' RACE reads. The sample yields fewer than 2,000,000 distinct CDR3 sequences, 35% to 50% seen once. Germline assignment: CDR1 MNHEY and CDR2 SMNVEV (reference sequence). CDR3 length: 15 residues. Sequenced: blood. This chain links TRBV27 with TRBJ2-5; 12 bases match TRBD1. The DNA end lines up better with TRBJ2-7; the J call may be wrong. The source of this sequence is a human donor in good health. CDR3 coding DNA: TGTGCCAGCAGTTTAGGGACAGGGGGCCTCTACGAGCAGTACTTC. Translating gives CASSLGTGGLYEQYF.